This T cell receptor beta chain comes out of a study of Graves' ophthalmopathy and Graves' hyperthyroidism (dated by TCRdb to 2017 to 2018). Describing the broader study: Peripheral blood was collected at initial diagnosis, prior to any treatment. The study used signatures of the TCR beta repertoire to tell Graves' ophthalmopathy apart from Graves' hyperthyroidism and to predict which patients would progress to ophthalmopathy. In total, approximately 130 blood samples were TCR-sequenced: approximately 40 ophthalmopathy, some 72 hyperthyroidism and about 17 hyperthyroidism-to-ophthalmopathy patients. To explore V-J signatures that distinguish ophthalmopathy from hyperthyroidism, a discovery set of 100 patients was enrolled, made up of roughly 41 with ophthalmopathy and roughly 57 with stable hyperthyroidism. For independent validation, a separate cohort was made up of 18 hyperthyroidism patients plus 17 patients who later progressed from hyperthyroidism to ophthalmopathy. T-cell repertoires of thyroid tissue and blood were compared in about six hyperthyroidism patients. Following sample collection, hyperthyroidism patients were given methimazole at a starting dose of 30 mg daily, and ophthalmopathy patients were given high-dose intravenous methylprednisolone. Results the study describes overall, beyond this receptor: In validation, the model predicted ophthalmopathy progression with about 71% sensitivity and about 77% specificity; fewer than 15 predicted patients were CT-confirmed with GO in a median of about 7.1 months. Sample size was not predetermined statistically, and investigators were not blinded to group allocation. Most of the expanded thyroid clonotypes with a frequency above 0.001 were also detected in blood, and it was suggested that the thyroid immune response may be reflected by blood repertoires. In cross-validation, the 13-signature model distinguished ophthalmopathy from stable hyperthyroidism with about 89% sensitivity and 81.08% specificity, while in the test set the corresponding values were approximately 80% and 75%.

This clonotype was found a few times. Its antigen target is currently unknown. No much larger clonotype is one base removed from it; base qualities were not supplied. Patients with ophthalmopathy had moderately to severely active disease, with a Clinical Activity Score of 3 or more, a NOSPECS grade of 4 or more, and a disease duration of less than 3 months. Anyone with other autoimmune diseases, uncontrolled infections, pregnancy or lactation was excluded from the study. Clinical symptoms, serum thyroxine, TRAb, thyroid ultrasound and orbital computed tomography formed the basis of the diagnosis. PBMCs were isolated from about 10 ml of fresh peripheral blood by Ficoll-Paque density gradient centrifugation. Total RNA was extracted using Trizol reagent, and RNA quality was checked on an Agilent 2100 Bioanalyzer. For repertoire sequencing, the TCR beta CDR3 regions were amplified from RNA transcripts. The first round was an RT-PCR using HTBI primers with the Qiagen OneStep RT-PCR kit, and this first round was followed by a second-round multiplex PCR, then size selection and purification. Libraries were sequenced paired-end with 100 bp reads on an Illumina HiSeq2000. Processing in the source paper ran as follows. SOAPnuke was used to process the reads, removing any read that contained adapters or uncalled bases, had a mean Phred below 15, or lacked an exact match to the constant primer or identifier. COPE v1.2.5 was used to merge the high-quality paired reads. Each unique nucleotide sequence was treated as a clonotype, and MiTCR v1.1 was used to align the clonotypes to the IMGT TRB V, D and J references. The analysis was limited to V-J combinations with a frequency above 0.0001, which together covered 99.2% of repertoires. For each V-J combination, a TCR clonal expansion and chaos score was defined as F50 clonal expansion divided by the chaos observed in the TCRdist matrix. Welch's t-statistics and random forest were used to narrow the features down to more than 10 V-J combinations, which were then fed into a naive Bayes classifier. Thyroid-blood repertoire similarity was quantified with the Morisita-Horn index. TCRdb trimmed public reads at Q25 via fastp, called clones via MiXCR and kept in-frame beta chains. Rows are unified per CDR3 protein, each entry keeping the most common DNA and genes. The V and J calls and clone size are TCRdb's, not the authors'. The sample table shows approximately 640,000 distinct CDR3 sequences, and more than 40% are seen once. The ten largest make up roughly 3.5% of the sample.

Counted from cysteine to phenylalanine, this CDR3 has 16 amino acids. Only the CDR3 portion is preserved as DNA: 48 bases, with reading frame beginning at the first base. V and J lose 6 bases and 5 bases, and a span of 19 bases separates them. The germline V gene yields LGHNT for CDR1 and FRNRAP for CDR2. The clonotype comes from an adult man with Graves' ophthalmopathy. The source material was peripheral blood. This receptor chain uses TRBV12-5 and TRBJ1-4; possibly the D gene is TRBD1, per 5 matching bases. The DNA is TGTGCTAGTGGAAACCGACGTGGGGCGGAGAATGAAAAACTGTTTTTT. It translates as CASGNRRGAENEKLFF.